The 30 T cell receptor beta chains given below trace back to one sample, sequenced in a study of early T cells in non-severe SARS-CoV-2 infection. TCRdb re-analysed the 5' RACE reads in MiXCR, keeping a single row per CDR3 protein. Of around 63,000 distinct CDR3 sequences in the sample, 5% to 6.5% were seen once. This specimen consisted of whole blood, obtained at baseline. The receptors here all came from an adult who was a healthcare worker with PCR-confirmed SARS-CoV-2 infection or an uninfected control (not recorded which).

This chain connects TRBV6-1 to TRBJ2-5; 10 bases agree with TRBD1. Germline trimming cut 6 bases from V and 1 base from J; bases unmatched to any gene: 8. The germline V gene encodes CDR1 MNHNS and CDR2 SASEGT. This CDR3 is built from 16 residues. This CDR3 reads CASSELDRGLQETQYF. The CDR3 DNA is TGTGCCAGCAGCGAACTTGACAGGGGGCTCCAAGAGACCCAGTACTTC.

This clonotype was recorded many times. The J gene is TRBJ1-2, the V gene TRBV5-1; D is ambiguous. This CDR3 has 12 amino acids. The V and J ends lost 4 bases and 3 bases respectively, with 7 bases between them. The germline V gene has CDR1 SGHRS and CDR2 YFSETQ. CDR3 DNA: TGCGCCAGCAGCCGCACTTACTATGGCTACACCTTC. It codes for CASSRTYYGYTF.

CDR3: CSVRQDRNYEQYF. The CDR3 bases are TGCAGTGTAAGACAGGACAGAAACTACGAGCAGTACTTC. The chain carries TRBV20-1 and TRBJ2-7, with D tentatively TRBD1 (6 bases). CDR1 DFQATT and CDR2 SNEGSKA come from the germline V gene (reference sequence). This CDR3 is built from 13 residues. Trimming removed 7 bases from V and 3 bases from J, with 16 bases in between.

The chain carries TRBV5-4 and TRBJ1-2; 9 positions match TRBD1. Trimming at V came to 1 base and at J to 4 bases, leaving 8 bases not matched to a gene. The germline V gene encodes CDR1 SGHNT and CDR2 YYREEE (reference sequence). This CDR3 has 16 amino acids. This chain's CDR3 is CASSLQGQGGSYGYTF. In nucleotides, the CDR3 is TGTGCCAGCAGCTTGCAGGGACAGGGAGGGAGCTATGGCTACACCTTC.

This clonotype was seen ten or more times. The chain combines TRBV30 with TRBJ1-4; TRBD1 is a possible D gene (5 bases). The V and J ends lost 0 bases and 2 bases respectively, with 13 bases between them. The CDR3 spans 16 residues. Germline CDR1 is GTSNPN and CDR2 is SVGIG (reference sequence). The CDR3 reads CAWSVMYGGTNEKLFF. The CDR3 nucleotides are TGTGCCTGGAGTGTAATGTATGGGGGTACTAATGAAAAACTGTTTTTT.

This clonotype occurred many times. This sequence joins TRBV28 and TRBJ1-5; TRBD1 matches at 8 bases. The CDR3 runs 14 residues. With 6 bases clipped from V and 1 base from J, the junction kept 2 bases outside the gene matches. Germline CDR1 MDHEN, CDR2 SYDVKM. The CDR3 spells CASRRQGSNQPQHF. The CDR3 DNA reads TGTGCCAGCAGGCGACAGGGGAGCAATCAGCCCCAGCATTTT. Full variable domain (outside the CDR3, taken from reference TRBV28 and TRBJ1-5): DVKVTQSSRYLVKRTGEKVFLECVQDMDHENMFWYRQDPGLGLRLIYFSYDVKMKEKGDIPEGYSVSREKKERFSLILESASTNQTSMYLCASRRQGSNQPQHFGDGTRLSIL.

This clonotype has only a few counts. The chain is built from TRBV28 and TRBJ2-3; 13 positions match TRBD2. The length of the CDR3 is 19 residues. Losses at the gene ends were 3 bases for V and 6 bases for J; bases not matched to a gene: 15. Germline CDR1 MDHEN, CDR2 SYDVKM. DNA for the CDR3: TGTGCCAGCAGTTTCTCGACTAGCGGGAGGATCCTGTTTTATGATACGCAGTATTTT. Translation: CASSFSTSGRILFYDTQYF.

This clonotype was observed a handful of times. The chain combines TRBV6-5 with TRBJ1-1; D is possibly TRBD1 (5 bases). The CDR3 length is 14 residues. Trimming shortened V by 6 bases and J by 8 bases, and 19 bases separated the two germline ends. Germline CDR1 is MNHEY and CDR2 is SVGAGI. The CDR3 here is CASRPTQAPGEAFF. CDR3 in DNA: TGTGCCAGCAGACCAACACAGGCACCGGGGGAAGCTTTCTTT.

This clonotype was picked up many times. J is TRBJ2-3 and V is TRBV10-3; 8 bases align to TRBD2. The V and J ends lost 3 bases and 5 bases, in that order; junction bases with no gene match: 4. CDR3 length: 14 amino acids. Germline loops: CDR1 ENHRY, CDR2 SYGVKD. CDR3 DNA sequence: TGTGCCATCAGTGATAGCGGGATGATAGATACGCAGTATTTT. Translating it yields CAISDSGMIDTQYF.

This clonotype showed up many times. The V and J genes are TRBV28 and TRBJ2-1; 8 nucleotides align to TRBD2. Trimming removed 5 bases from V and 8 bases from J; junction bases left unmatched: 14. CDR3 length: 16 amino acids. Germline-derived CDR1 and CDR2 are MDHEN and SYDVKM. The CDR3 nucleotides read TGTGCCAGCAGTCCCGTGGCGCGGGAGGAGTGGGATGAGCAGTTCTTC. Its translation is CASSPVAREEWDEQFF. Together with reference TRBV28 and TRBJ2-1, the CDR3 gives the full variable domain: DVKVTQSSRYLVKRTGEKVFLECVQDMDHENMFWYRQDPGLGLRLIYFSYDVKMKEKGDIPEGYSVSREKKERFSLILESASTNQTSMYLCASSPVAREEWDEQFFGPGTRLTVL.

This clonotype was counted a few times. V is TRBV15 and J is TRBJ2-1; 8 bases align to TRBD2. V lost 1 base to trimming and J lost 7 bases; unmatched junction nucleotides: 3. This CDR3 has 14 amino acids. Germline lookup yields CDR1 LNHNV and CDR2 YYDKDF (reference sequence). The DNA for the CDR3 is TGTGCCACCAGCAGAGGGGGACTAGTGAATGAGCAGTTCTTC. Its protein product is CATSRGGLVNEQFF.

In its sample, this clonotype was seen many times. V gene TRBV2 combines with J gene TRBJ1-5; D is ambiguous. The CDR3 has 12 residues. V gave up 6 bases and J gave up 3 bases, with 6 bases separating them. The germline gives CDR1 SNHLY, CDR2 FYNNEI. The CDR3 reads CASRNNNQPQHF. The CDR3 region has the DNA TGTGCCAGCAGAAACAACAATCAGCCCCAGCATTTT.

The sample holds many counts of this clonotype. This sequence joins TRBV2 and TRBJ1-6, with TRBD1 matching 7 bases. The CDR3 runs 16 residues. V lost 5 bases, J lost 0 bases, and 4 bases stayed unmatched. Germline CDR1 SNHLY, CDR2 FYNNEI. The CDR3 region has the DNA TGTGCCAGCAGTTACAGGGGAAGCTCCTATAATTCACCCCTCCACTTT. Protein: CASSYRGSSYNSPLHF.

This clonotype was observed many times. This rearrangement joins TRBV7-8 to TRBJ2-3; no reliable D call. The CDR3 consists of 15 residues. Trimming stripped 1 base from V and 1 base from J, with 9 bases between. Germline V gives CDR1 SGHVS, CDR2 FQNEAQ. The CDR3 region is CASSLVGGRTDTQYF. For the CDR3, the DNA is TGTGCCAGCAGCTTAGTCGGCGGTCGCACAGATACGCAGTATTTT.

In its sample, this clonotype is medium-sized. V is TRBV20-1 and J is TRBJ2-6; D not resolved. The CDR3 sequence is 16 residues long. V dropped 1 base and J dropped 0 bases, with 10 bases sitting between them. Germline V gene sequence: CDR1 DFQATT, CDR2 SNEGSKA (reference sequence). The CDR3 protein is CSARADVGSGANVLTF. The CDR3 coding sequence is TGCAGTGCTAGAGCCGACGTGGGCTCTGGGGCCAACGTCCTGACTTTC.

The chain employs TRBV3-1 and TRBJ1-3, with D tentatively TRBD1 (6 bases). Germline V lookup: CDR1 LGHDT, CDR2 YNNKEL (reference sequence). Trimming took 2 bases from V and 0 from J, leaving 14 bases between them. The CDR3 spans 17 residues. In DNA form, the CDR3 reads TGTGCCAGCAGCCAACTTTCAGGGGCCAGCTCTGGAAACACCATATATTTT. Amino acid sequence: CASSQLSGASSGNTIYF.

There are a few counts of this clonotype. J is TRBJ1-3 and V is TRBV27; no clear D. Germline values: CDR1 MNHEY, CDR2 SMNVEV (reference sequence). The CDR3 runs 13 residues. Trimming left V 8 bases short and J 5 bases short, with 13 bases between. DNA of the CDR3: TGTGCCAGCGGGTCACTCGATCGAAACACCATATATTTT. As protein: CASGSLDRNTIYF.

This clonotype was counted at least ten times. This chain joins TRBV12-3 or TRBV12-4 and TRBJ2-1; 9 bases agree with TRBD1. There are 15 residues in the CDR3. V lost 6 bases and J lost 1; bases outside the gene matches: 4. DNA of the CDR3: TGTGCCAGCAGCTACGACAGGGGGTCCTACAATGAGCAGTTCTTC. Translation gives CASSYDRGSYNEQFF.

As regards this clonotype: This clone may be a read error of a much larger clone one base away. V gene TRBV29-1 combines with J gene TRBJ1-5; the D gene is possibly TRBD1 (5 bases). CDR1 and CDR2 from the germline V gene are SQVTM and ANQGSEA. Trimming took 3 bases from V and 6 from J, leaving 12 bases between them. This CDR3 contains 13 residues. CDR3 sequence: CSVDTGVAQPQHF. In DNA, the CDR3 is TGCAGCGTTGACACGGGGGTAGCTCAGCCCCAGCATTTT.

This clonotype was observed many times. This chain links TRBV7-2 with TRBJ2-7; TRBD2 matches at 8 bases. CDR3 length equals 14 residues. CDR1 and CDR2 (germline): SGHTA, FQGNSA. V lost 5 bases and J lost 4; bases outside the gene matches: 7. The CDR3: CASSRGRSVYEQYF. CDR3 in DNA: TGTGCCAGCAGCCGCGGGAGGTCTGTGTACGAGCAGTACTTC.

This clonotype was counted at least ten times. One end of the junction is discordant with germline, which a read error may explain. The chain has TRBV28 and TRBJ2-7; 8 nucleotides agree with TRBD1. The CDR3 totals 14 residues. CDR1 MDHEN and CDR2 SYDVKM come from the germline V gene. Written as DNA, the CDR3 is TGTGCCAGCAGCTATACCGGGACAGGCGCTCTGGCCCACTTC. It encodes CASSYTGTGALAHF.

This clonotype was recorded many times. The chain combines TRBV18 with TRBJ1-2; perhaps TRBD1 as D (5 bases). This CDR3 region has 13 residues. The V end was cut by 5 bases, the J end by 6 bases, with 13 bases between. Germline V gene data show CDR1 as KGHSH and CDR2 as LQKENI. As DNA, the CDR3 is TGTGCCAGCTCATCGGGACCTCGAAATGGCTACACCTTC. Protein: CASSSGPRNGYTF.

As regards this clonotype: A much larger clone differs from this one at a single base, so this may be a read error. This sequence joins TRBV28 and TRBJ1-5, with D tentatively TRBD1 (6 bases). CDR1 and CDR2 from the germline V gene are MDHEN and SYDVKM. This CDR3 has 14 amino acids. CDR3 DNA: TGTGTCAGCACTACACAGGGTAGCAATCAGCCCCAGCATTTT. It codes for CVSTTQGSNQPQHF.

This clonotype has ten or more counts. The chain recombines TRBV25-1 with TRBJ2-5; the D gene is possibly TRBD2 (5 bases). The V and J ends lost 2 bases and 5 bases respectively, with 18 bases between them. CDR3 length: 16 amino acids. The germline V gene encodes CDR1 MGHDK and CDR2 SYGVNS. The chain's CDR3 is CASSEERTTWSETQYF. The CDR3 nucleotides read TGTGCCAGCAGTGAAGAGCGGACGACGTGGAGTGAGACCCAGTACTTC. The whole variable domain, remainder taken from reference TRBV25-1 and TRBJ2-5, is EADIYQTPRYLVIGTGKKITLECSQTMGHDKMYWYQQDPGMELHLIHYSYGVNSTEKGDLSSESTVSRIRTEHFPLTLESARPSHTSQYLCASSEERTTWSETQYFGPGTRLLVL.

The chain is built from TRBV4-1 and TRBJ2-1; TRBD1 matches at 7 bases. The V gene's germline CDR1 is MGHRA and CDR2 YSYEKL. This CDR3 region has 16 residues. With V trimmed by 0 bases and J by 6 bases, 8 bases remained unmatched. CDR3 sequence: CASSQDHRGVGNEQFF. CDR3 DNA: TGCGCCAGCAGCCAAGATCACAGGGGAGTTGGCAATGAGCAGTTCTTC.

This clonotype was detected a few times. This chain uses TRBV18 with TRBJ1-4; D unclear. This CDR3 spans 15 amino acids. Germline assignment: CDR1 KGHSH and CDR2 LQKENI. The germline V and J ends were trimmed by 3 bases and 8 bases, with 16 bases remaining between them. CDR3 sequence: CASSPSGVSGEKLFF. The DNA of the CDR3 is TGTGCCAGCTCACCCAGCGGGGTTTCGGGAGAAAAACTGTTTTTT.

This clonotype has at least ten counts. CDR3 residues: CASSDIGPLGLADDNEQFF. The CDR3 bases are TGTGCCAGCAGTGATATTGGCCCCTTAGGGCTAGCGGATGACAATGAGCAGTTCTTC. V gene TRBV27 combines with J gene TRBJ2-1, with 7 bases aligning to TRBD2. J gave up 5 bases and V 5 bases, and 21 bases lay outside the gene matches. The CDR3 consists of 19 residues. CDR1 is MNHEY and CDR2 is SMNVEV in the germline V gene (reference sequence).

This clonotype was picked up many times. This sequence joins TRBV5-1 and TRBJ2-1; the D is unclear. The V and J ends lost 0 bases and 0 bases respectively, with 7 bases between them. The germline gives CDR1 SGHRS, CDR2 YFSETQ. The CDR3 is 15 residues long. Written as DNA, the CDR3 is TGCGCCAGCAGCTTGGTCCCGGGCTCCTACAATGAGCAGTTCTTC. It specifies CASSLVPGSYNEQFF.

This clonotype was observed a few times. The rearrangement uses TRBV3-1 and TRBJ2-1; no reliable D call. Germline V gene data show CDR1 as LGHDT and CDR2 as YNNKEL (reference sequence). V was clipped by 0 bases and J by 1 base, with 16 bases between them. This CDR3 region has 18 residues. CDR3 amino acids: CASSQEGFPISSYNEQFF. Here the CDR3 DNA reads TGTGCCAGCAGCCAAGAAGGATTCCCAATCTCTTCCTACAATGAGCAGTTCTTC.

In this sample, this clonotype turned up many times. J is TRBJ2-7 and V is TRBV3-1; 11 bases align to TRBD2. The CDR3 is made up of 17 amino acids. Germline trimming cut 3 bases from V and 9 bases from J; bases unmatched to any gene: 16. Germline V gene data show CDR1 as LGHDT and CDR2 as YNNKEL (reference sequence). In nucleotides, the CDR3 is TGTGCCAGCAGCCAGCTGTATAGCGGGAGGGCCCCCCGTCCGCAGTACTTC. Its protein product is CASSQLYSGRAPRPQYF.